A single T cell receptor beta chain is shown here with its context. The data stem from a study of blood T cells in healthy people across ages. V lost 2 bases to trimming and J lost 2 bases, with 0 bases between them. Germline CDR1 and CDR2: KGHSH and LQKENI. There are 12 residues in the CDR3. Using a J-beta primer mix together with a sample-barcoded 5' primer, a second PCR was run for about 6 to 12 cycles. Each CDR3 protein is one row after TCRdb ran MiXCR on the 5' RACE reads. Of some 320,000 distinct CDR3 sequences listed, 25% to 30% are singletons. The receptor was isolated from a woman between 70 and 85 years old in good health. The V call is TRBV18, the J call TRBJ1-4; no reliable D call. The sample consisted of blood. The CDR3, as DNA: TGTGCCAGCTCACCAACTAATGAAAAACTGTTTTTT. It encodes CASSPTNEKLFF.